The present entry profiles one TCR beta chain with its context. The target antigen is unknown. This record comes from a study of a mutant IDH1 vaccine in newly diagnosed glioma. Study at large: Vaccinations were initiated 4-6 weeks following radiotherapy alone, or were given together with temozolomide cycles. Antecedent treatment encompassed radiotherapy, temozolomide, or their combination; the majority received both. Study conclusions and caveats: Apparently, pseudoprogression bore no relation to changes among the top peripheral T cell clonotypes.

Produced via immunoSEQ multiplex PCR; TCRdb's table is partial and in-frame only. Found here are nearly 55,000 clones, 80% to 85% of them singletons; the top ten hold about 3.4%. Specified time point: week 5, during vaccination. Topical imiquimod was applied with each vaccine dose, which held 300 ug of mutant IDH1 20-mer peptide. The input for sequencing was PBMCs, taken from a glioma patient whose treatment included an IDH1 peptide vaccine. This clonotype was sampled from a man aged 30 to 39 with glioma.

The CDR3 protein is CASSAGQDYEQYF. CDR3 nucleotides: TGCGCCAGCAGCGCGGGACAGGACTACGAGCAGTACTTC. The chain joins TRBV5-1 to TRBJ2-7; 8 nucleotides line up with TRBD1. V was clipped by 4 bases and J by 3 bases; unmatched bases: 3. The length of the CDR3 is 13 residues. CDR1 and CDR2 (germline): SGHRS, YFSETQ.